These T cell receptor beta chains were read from a single sample in a study of blood T cell repertoires in COVID-19. The data were produced by immunoSEQ multiplex PCR, yet TCRdb's version contains in-frame clones alone and is incomplete. The sample holds 130,000 to 150,000 clones, about four fifths seen once. The specimen sequenced was peripheral blood. Receptor source: a human donor with acute or convalescent COVID-19. The donor label of this sample is uncertain. Each CDR3 is given with its conserved first and last residue. A D gene is named only where the DNA matches it firmly. Clone size is not always given. Where it is, it says once, few, many or a class for expanded clones.

j_gene,v_gene,abundance,d_gene,len,CDR3aa,CDR3nt
TRBJ1-5,TRBV28,.,TRBD1,17,CASSSLTGTGQGQPQHF,TGTGCCAGCAGTTCCTTAACCGGGACAGGGCAAGGGCAGCCCCAGCATTTT
TRBJ1-2,TRBV6-2/TRBV6-3,.,TRBD1,15,CASRWTGLSNYGYTF,TGTGCCAGCCGTTGGACAGGCCTTTCTAACTATGGCTACACCTTC
TRBJ2-7,TRBV7-9,.,.,16,CASSSLLQENSYEQYF,TGTGCCAGCAGCTCCCTTTTACAGGAAAACTCCTACGAGCAGTACTTC
TRBJ2-1,TRBV29-1,once,.,15,CSVEGGTGSFAEQFF,TGCAGCGTTGAAGGGGGAACAGGATCCTTCGCGGAGCAGTTCTTC
TRBJ2-4,TRBV2,.,TRBD1,12,CASAPGQGFQYF,TGTGCCAGTGCGCCGGGACAGGGATTTCAGTACTTC
TRBJ2-7,TRBV5-1,.,TRBD1,15,CASSHGQGGRNEQYF,TGCGCCAGCAGCCACGGACAGGGAGGTCGGAACGAGCAGTACTTC
TRBJ2-2,TRBV11-3,.,TRBD1,15,CASSSRTGLAGELFF,TGTGCCAGCAGCTCTCGGACAGGGTTAGCCGGGGAGCTGTTTTTT
TRBJ1-2,TRBV11-2,.,.,14,CASSPHPGYYGYTF,TGTGCCAGCAGCCCCCATCCAGGATACTATGGCTACACCTTC
TRBJ1-1,TRBV2,.,.,16,CASTLPGKQRDTEAFF,TGTGCCAGCACACTTCCCGGGAAGCAGAGGGACACTGAAGCTTTCTTT
TRBJ1-1,TRBV7-9,.,.,12,CASSPLEAEAFF,TGTGCCAGCAGCCCTCTAGAGGCTGAAGCTTTCTTT
TRBJ1-1,TRBV5-1,.,.,14,CASSATGPNTEAFF,TGCGCCAGCAGCGCGACAGGACCGAACACTGAAGCTTTCTTT
TRBJ1-5,TRBV7-8,.,.,15,CASSLGGVSNQPQHF,TGTGCCAGCAGCTTGGGGGGTGTTAGCAATCAGCCCCAGCATTTT
TRBJ2-5,TRBV7-9,.,.,12,CASSPYQETQYF,TGTGCCAGCAGCCCGTACCAAGAGACCCAGTACTTC
TRBJ1-3,TRBV12-3/TRBV12-4,.,.,12,CASFAGGNTIYF,TGTGCCAGCTTCGCGGGGGGAAACACCATATATTTT
TRBJ1-5,TRBV19,.,TRBD1,16,CASSATGFGSNQPQHF,TGTGCCAGTAGTGCGACAGGGTTCGGGAGCAATCAGCCCCAGCATTTT
TRBJ1-5,TRBV9,few,.,14,CASTHSGRRQPQHF,TGTGCCAGCACCCATTCAGGGAGGCGTCAGCCCCAGCATTTT
TRBJ1-6,TRBV7-7,once,.,13,CASSLGGNSPLHF,TGTGCTAGCAGCTTGGGGGGAAATTCACCCCTCCACTTT
TRBJ1-5,TRBV6-5,.,.,14,CASRGAGVNQPQHF,TGTGCCAGCAGGGGGGCGGGGGTCAATCAGCCCCAGCATTTT
TRBJ1-2,TRBV5-4,.,TRBD1,15,CASSLRAGGKDGYTF,TGTGCCAGCAGCTTGAGGGCAGGGGGTAAGGATGGCTACACCTTC